These 17 T cell receptor beta chains originate from one sample sequenced in a study of cytomegalovirus exposure and HLA in healthy donors. PCR was performed using 60 Vbeta and 13 Jbeta primers. Data came from immunoSEQ multiplex PCR; TCRdb stores just in-frame clones and leaves some out. This table has around 150,000 clones, approximately 80% appearing once. The sequenced sample consisted of PBMCs. Every receptor here comes from a male donor in good health and CMV-seronegative.

This clone was seen a handful of times. The chain has TRBV30 and TRBJ2-7, with 9 bases aligning to TRBD1. The CDR3 has 13 residues. The V segment lost 4 bases and the J segment 3 bases; nucleotides outside the gene matches: 4. Per germline, CDR1 GTSNPN and CDR2 SVGIG (reference sequence). CDR3 bases: TGTGCCTGGACACCGGGACAGGGCTACGAGCAGTACTTC. It codes for CAWTPGQGYEQYF.

The rearrangement uses TRBV5-1 and TRBJ2-3, with D possibly matching TRBD1 (6 bases). Trimming cost V 4 bases and J 5 bases, with 17 bases left between them. Germline CDR1 SGHRS, CDR2 YFSETQ. CDR3 length: 15 amino acids. CDR3: CASSGTGQFGDTQYF. CDR3 DNA sequence: TGCGCCAGCAGCGGGACCGGACAGTTTGGAGATACGCAGTATTTT.

V usage is TRBV11-2 and J usage is TRBJ2-5; TRBD2 matches 9 bases. Trimming at V came to 5 bases and at J to 3 bases, leaving 10 bases not matched to a gene. The CDR3 is 16 amino acids. Germline values: CDR1 SGHAT, CDR2 FQNNGV. CDR3 sequence: CASSLLAGEEEETQYF. The CDR3, as DNA: TGTGCCAGCAGCCTGTTAGCGGGAGAGGAGGAAGAGACCCAGTACTTC.

A single count supports this clone. This chain uses TRBV28 with TRBJ1-3; no reliable D call. CDR1 is MDHEN and CDR2 is SYDVKM in the germline V gene. This CDR3 is built from 13 residues. Trimming cost V 8 bases and J 15 bases, with 23 bases left between them. In DNA form, the CDR3 reads TGTGCCAGCTGTCGCCCCGGCCGTAACGCGGCATATTTT. It translates to CASCRPGRNAAYF. Full variable domain (missing parts from reference TRBV28 and TRBJ1-3): DVKVTQSSRYLVKRTGEKVFLECVQDMDHENMFWYRQDPGLGLRLIYFSYDVKMKEKGDIPEGYSVSREKKERFSLILESASTNQTSMYLCASCRPGRNAAYFGEGSWLTVV.

This clone came up a few times. The V and J genes are TRBV2 and TRBJ2-7, with 8 bases lining up with TRBD1. The CDR3 totals 14 residues. Germline CDR1 SNHLY, CDR2 FYNNEI. V lost 6 bases to trimming and J lost 3 bases; unmatched junction nucleotides: 7. CDR3 DNA: TGTGCCAGCAGCGCCTCAGGGGGCGGCTACGAGCAGTACTTC. Encoded protein: CASSASGGGYEQYF.

The chain carries TRBV5-4 and TRBJ2-4; D perhaps matches TRBD2 (5 bases). Trimming pared 0 bases from V and 3 bases from J, leaving 13 bases between. The CDR3 loop spans 16 amino acids. Per the germline V gene, CDR1 is SGHNT and CDR2 is YYREEE (reference sequence). The CDR3 DNA sequence: TGTGCCAGCAGCTTGGACCCCGGAGGAGTCAAAAACATTCAGTACTTC. It codes for CASSLDPGGVKNIQYF.

The gene calls are TRBV27 and TRBJ2-1; 9 bases match TRBD1. This CDR3 spans 13 amino acids. Germline V gene data show CDR1 as MNHEY and CDR2 as SMNVEV (reference sequence). With V trimmed by 8 bases and J by 4 bases, 3 bases remained unmatched. The CDR3 DNA reads as TGTGCCAGCGGGACAGGGAGTTACAATGAGCAGTTCTTC. Translated: CASGTGSYNEQFF.

The chain joins TRBV11-3 to TRBJ2-1, with 11 bases aligning to TRBD1. In germline, CDR1 is SGHNT, CDR2 YENEEA. Trimming removed 5 bases from V and 5 bases from J; junction bases left unmatched: 5. This CDR3 contains 15 residues. CDR3 DNA: TGTGCCAGCAGCCAAGGACAGGGGGCCCACAATGAGCAGTTCTTC. This gives the protein CASSQGQGAHNEQFF.

This clone has a single count. The chain recombines TRBV19 with TRBJ2-6, with D uncertain. The CDR3 runs 15 residues. The germline V and J ends were trimmed by 1 base and 1 base, with 5 bases remaining between them. Germline V lookup: CDR1 LNHDA, CDR2 SQIVND (reference sequence). CDR3 sequence (DNA): TGTGCCAGTAGTATAGCAGTATCTGGGGCCAACGTCCTGACTTTC. Translation: CASSIAVSGANVLTF.

The chain links TRBV13 to TRBJ2-7, with 8 bases identical to TRBD1. The CDR3 is 19 amino acids. Trimming took 3 bases from V and 4 from J; bases not matched to a gene: 20. CDR1 is PRHDT and CDR2 is FYEKMQ in the germline V gene (reference sequence). DNA of the CDR3: TGTGCCAGCAGCTTTTCCGATCGGAGCAGGGGGCTAATTCAGTACGAGCAGTACTTC. Translated, it gives CASSFSDRSRGLIQYEQYF.

This clone was counted only a few times. V and J are TRBV5-1 and TRBJ2-7; D uncertain. In germline, CDR1 is SGHRS, CDR2 YFSETQ. The CDR3 runs 12 residues. V shed 0 bases and J shed 2 bases, with 3 bases lying between them. CDR3: CASSLDTYEQYF. DNA for the CDR3: TGCGCCAGCAGCTTGGACACCTACGAGCAGTACTTC.

The V gene is TRBV5-5, the J gene TRBJ1-6, with D possibly matching TRBD1 (6 bases). Germline V gene lookup returns CDR1 SGHKS and CDR2 YYEKEE (reference sequence). V lost 1 base and J lost 4, with 15 bases in between. The length of the CDR3 is 17 residues. CDR3 DNA sequence: TGTGCCAGCAGCTTGTACAGGGCCTTTGTGTATAATTCACCCCTCCACTTT. Translation gives CASSLYRAFVYNSPLHF.

The chain uses TRBV10-3 and TRBJ2-7; 7 nucleotides line up with TRBD1. This CDR3 has 14 residues. Trimming removed 5 bases from V and 2 bases from J; junction bases left unmatched: 6. Germline loops: CDR1 ENHRY, CDR2 SYGVKD. The CDR3 loop reads CAISPRTGTYEQYF. The DNA of the CDR3 is TGTGCCATCAGTCCCCGGACAGGAACCTACGAGCAGTACTTC.

The J gene is TRBJ2-1, the V gene TRBV18; TRBD1 matches 10 bases. Germline CDR1 KGHSH, CDR2 LQKENI. V lost 3 bases and J lost 6; bases outside the gene matches: 11. The CDR3 has 17 amino acids. Here the CDR3 reads CASSPPAGDRGINEQFF. The CDR3 DNA reads as TGTGCCAGCTCACCCCCCGCGGGGGACAGGGGCATCAATGAGCAGTTCTTC.

This chain connects TRBV7-8 to TRBJ2-7, with a tentative D call TRBD2 (6 bases). V was pared by 1 base and J by 3 bases, with 10 bases between. This CDR3 has 14 residues. Germline CDR1 SGHVS, CDR2 FQNEAQ. Written as DNA, the CDR3 is TGTGCCAGCAGCTTAGGGGTTAGCGGCTACGAGCAGTACTTC. Its protein is CASSLGVSGYEQYF.

The rearrangement uses TRBV29-1 and TRBJ1-2; the match to TRBD1 covers 8 bases. This CDR3 comprises 14 residues. Per germline, CDR1 SQVTM and CDR2 ANQGSEA. Trimming took 2 bases from V and 4 from J; bases not matched to a gene: 6. The CDR3 coding sequence is TGCAGCGTTGAACAGGGGGCCCGGGGCTATGGCTACACCTTC. Protein sequence: CSVEQGARGYGYTF.

The gene calls are TRBV7-8 and TRBJ1-4, with a possible D match to TRBD1 (5 bases). V was shortened by 4 bases and J by 10 bases, with 10 bases between the two germline ends. This CDR3 region has 12 residues. Germline CDR1 and CDR2: SGHVS and FQNEAQ. Written as DNA, the CDR3 is TGTGCCAGCAGCTATCCCGGGGGAAAACTGTTTTTT. This gives the protein CASSYPGGKLFF. Using reference TRBV7-8 and TRBJ1-4 for the parts outside the CDR3, the full variable domain is GAGVSQSPRYKVAKRGQDVALRCDPISGHVSLFWYQQALGQGPEFLTYFQNEAQLDKSGLPSDRFFAERPEGSVSTLKIQRTQQEDSAVYLCASSYPGGKLFFGSGTQLSVL.